Following are 7 T cell receptor beta chains from one sample sequenced in a study of T-cell memory formation after mild COVID-19. MiXCR, applied by TCRdb to the 5' RACE reads, yields one record per CDR3 protein. The sample lists 550,000 to 600,000 distinct CDR3 sequences; around 15% were seen once. Sequencing used PBMCs or a T cell subset sorted from them (not recorded which). These TCRs come from an adult woman who had mild COVID-19 (a few samples of this study predate the infection). Cell type and time point are not known.

In DNA, the CDR3 is TGCAGTGCTGAATCCGGGAGTTTCTACGAGCAGTACTTC. Encoded protein: CSAESGSFYEQYF. The chain uses TRBV20-1 and TRBJ2-7; TRBD2 is a possible D gene (6 bases). Germline CDR1 reads DFQATT; CDR2 reads SNEGSKA (reference sequence). V gave up 5 bases and J gave up 3 bases, with 14 bases separating them. The CDR3 is 13 residues long.

This clonotype turned up a few times. The chain is built from TRBV15 and TRBJ1-5, with a tentative D call TRBD1 (5 bases). This CDR3 contains 14 residues. Germline values: CDR1 LNHNV, CDR2 YYDKDF (reference sequence). The V and J ends lost 7 bases and 10 bases respectively, with 20 bases between them. CDR3 sequence reads: CATTLRQGQGPQHF. The CDR3, as DNA: TGTGCCACCACCCTTCGGCAGGGCCAGGGACCCCAGCATTTT.

The CDR3 DNA follows: TGTGCCAGCAGCCAGGAAGCGGGAGGGGAGCAGTACTTC. As protein: CASSQEAGGEQYF. This sequence joins TRBV3-1 and TRBJ2-7; 10 bases are shared with TRBD2. Losses at the gene ends were 3 bases for V and 7 bases for J; bases not matched to a gene: 3. There are 13 residues in the CDR3. Germline CDR1 is LGHDT and CDR2 is YNNKEL (reference sequence).

This clonotype was counted at least ten times. The chain joins TRBV5-6 to TRBJ1-1; 7 positions match TRBD1. The CDR3 runs to 14 residues. The trim removed 2 bases at V and 5 bases at J, leaving 6 bases unmatched. Germline lookup yields CDR1 SGHDT and CDR2 YYEEEE. The CDR3 sequence is CASSFTQGGTEAFF. The CDR3 coding sequence is TGTGCCAGCAGCTTCACCCAGGGGGGGACTGAAGCTTTCTTT.

The rearrangement uses TRBV6-5 and TRBJ2-5, with 10 bases that match TRBD2. Germline V lookup: CDR1 MNHEY, CDR2 SVGAGI. This CDR3 contains 20 residues. Trimming at V came to 2 bases and at J to 1 base, leaving 16 bases not matched to a gene. CDR3 region: CASSYPEREGPPLGQETQYF. The CDR3, as DNA: TGTGCCAGCAGTTACCCTGAGCGGGAGGGCCCTCCATTGGGCCAAGAGACCCAGTACTTC.

This clonotype was picked up many times. This chain connects TRBV12-3 or TRBV12-4 to TRBJ1-2; TRBD1 agrees at 7 bases. V was pared by 5 bases and J by 3 bases, with 9 bases of the junction left unmatched. This CDR3 is built from 15 residues. CDR3 sequence (DNA): TGTGCCAGCAGTCACAACCAGGGGGAGCACTATGGCTACACCTTC. Amino acid sequence: CASSHNQGEHYGYTF.

This clonotype was detected a few times. The genes are TRBV5-1 and TRBJ2-7, with 8 bases lining up with TRBD2. CDR1 and CDR2 (germline): SGHRS, YFSETQ. Trimming cost V 6 bases and J 3 bases; bases outside gene matches: 5. The length of the CDR3 is 13 residues. CDR3 bases: TGCGCCAGCAAGCCGAGCGGGGGCTACGAGCAGTACTTC. The encoded protein is CASKPSGGYEQYF.